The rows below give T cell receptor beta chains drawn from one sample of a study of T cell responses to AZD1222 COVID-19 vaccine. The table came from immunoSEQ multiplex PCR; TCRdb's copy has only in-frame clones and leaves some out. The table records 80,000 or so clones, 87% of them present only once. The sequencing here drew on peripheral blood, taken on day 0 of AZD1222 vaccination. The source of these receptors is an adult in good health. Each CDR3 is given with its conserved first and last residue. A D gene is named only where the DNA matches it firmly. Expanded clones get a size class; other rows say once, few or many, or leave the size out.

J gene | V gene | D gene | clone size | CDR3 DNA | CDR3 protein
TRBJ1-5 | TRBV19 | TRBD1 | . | TGTGCCAGTAGTATCGAGACAGGGGGGGAGCAGCCCCAGCATTTT | CASSIETGGEQPQHF
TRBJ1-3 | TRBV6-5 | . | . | TGTGCCAGCAGTTCCCCGGGAAACACCATATATTTT | CASSSPGNTIYF
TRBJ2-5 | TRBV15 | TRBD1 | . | TGTGCCACCAGCAGTTCGGACAGGGGGTACCAAGAGACCCAGTACTTC | CATSSSDRGYQETQYF
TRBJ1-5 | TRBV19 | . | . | TGTGCCAGTACCCCAGGGCCCTTTACTAATCAGCCCCAGCATTTT | CASTPGPFTNQPQHF
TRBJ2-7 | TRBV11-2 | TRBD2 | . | TGTGCCAGCAGCTCCCCGCCGGGACTAGCGGGAGTCCCCTCCTACGAGCAGTACTTC | CASSSPPGLAGVPSYEQYF
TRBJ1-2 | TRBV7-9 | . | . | TGTGCCAGCAGCTCTAGCAGGCCTCGCTATGGCTACACCTTC | CASSSSRPRYGYTF
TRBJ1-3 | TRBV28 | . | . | TGTGCCAGCAGTTCAGGTTGGAACACCATATATTTT | CASSSGWNTIYF
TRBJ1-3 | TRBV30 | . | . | TGTGCCTTGCTAGACCGAGGGCCTGGAAACACCATATATTTT | CALLDRGPGNTIYF
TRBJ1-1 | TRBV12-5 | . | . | TGTGCTAGTGCCTCTCAGGGCGGTACTGAAGCTTTCTTT | CASASQGGTEAFF
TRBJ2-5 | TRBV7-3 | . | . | TGTGCCAGCAGCCCACTGGGAGGCGAAGAGACCCAGTACTTC | CASSPLGGEETQYF
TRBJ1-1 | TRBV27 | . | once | TGTGCCAGCAGTAACCCCGGGAGCCGAAACAATGAAGCTTTCTTT | CASSNPGSRNNEAFF
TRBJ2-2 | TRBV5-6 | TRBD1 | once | TGTGCCAGCAGCCTGGGACAGACGATAGACACCGGGGAGCTGTTTTTT | CASSLGQTIDTGELFF
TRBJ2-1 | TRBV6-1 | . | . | TGTGCCAGCGCAGACCGCAATGAGCAGTTCTTC | CASADRNEQFF
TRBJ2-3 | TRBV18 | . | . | TGTGCCAGCTCACCGTCCACAGATACGCAGTATTTT | CASSPSTDTQYF
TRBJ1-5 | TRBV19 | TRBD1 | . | TGTGCCAGTAGTATAAGGGGGCAGGGAAGCCAGCCCCAGCATTTT | CASSIRGQGSQPQHF
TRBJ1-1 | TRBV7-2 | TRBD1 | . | TGTGCCAGCAGCTTGACAGGGCCCAGAGTCACTGAAGCTTTCTTT | CASSLTGPRVTEAFF
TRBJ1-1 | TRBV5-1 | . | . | TGCGCCAGCAACCCCTCACCGGGGATGAACACTGAAGCTTTCTTT | CASNPSPGMNTEAFF
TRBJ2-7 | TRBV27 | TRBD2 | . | TGTGCCAGCAGTTTATTCGCGGGAGGGCCAGGAGAGCAGTACTTC | CASSLFAGGPGEQYF
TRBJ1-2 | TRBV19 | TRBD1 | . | TGTGCCAGTAGTATAGAACAGGGGTATGGCTACACCTTC | CASSIEQGYGYTF
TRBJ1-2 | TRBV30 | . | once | TGTGCCTGGAAGGCCCCCGGGGCGAAAGCTAACTATGGCTACACCTTC | CAWKAPGAKANYGYTF
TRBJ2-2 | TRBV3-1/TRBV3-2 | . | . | TGTGCCAGCAGCCAAGGGTGGGACACCGGGGAGCTGTTTTTT | CASSQGWDTGELFF
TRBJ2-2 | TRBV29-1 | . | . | TGCAGCGGCCTACTAGATTTGAACACCGGGGAGCTGTTTTTT | CSGLLDLNTGELFF
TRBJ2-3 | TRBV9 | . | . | TGTGCCAGCAGCTTGACCACCCCAGATACGCAGTATTTT | CASSLTTPDTQYF
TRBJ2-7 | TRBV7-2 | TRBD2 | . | TGTGCCAGCAGATCAACTAGCGGGGCAACCTACGAGCAGTACTTC | CASRSTSGATYEQYF
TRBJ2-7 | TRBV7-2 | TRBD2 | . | TGTGCCAGCAGCTTAGCGGCTAGCGGAGTGACGTACGAGCAGTACTTC | CASSLAASGVTYEQYF
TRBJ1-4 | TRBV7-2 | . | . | TGTGCCAGCAGCTTGTCTGGGGGTGGTGAAAAACTGTTTTTT | CASSLSGGGEKLFF
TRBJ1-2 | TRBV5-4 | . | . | TGTGCCAGCAGCTCCGCAACTACCGTACTCAGGGACTATGGCTACACCTTC | CASSSATTVLRDYGYTF
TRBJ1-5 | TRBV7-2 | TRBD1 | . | TGTGCCAGCAGCCCAGGACAGGGGGCCTATCAGCCCCAGCATTTT | CASSPGQGAYQPQHF
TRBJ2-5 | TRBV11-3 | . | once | TGTGCCAGCAGCCTCACTCCGGACAGACAAGAGACCCAGTACTTC | CASSLTPDRQETQYF
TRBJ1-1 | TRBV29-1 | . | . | TGCAGCGTTGTTTTGCGTACCGGGGCGAACACTGAAGCTTTCTTT | CSVVLRTGANTEAFF
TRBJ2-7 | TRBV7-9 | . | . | TGTGCCAGCAGCCTCTGGGGGGAGCAGTACTTC | CASSLWGEQYF
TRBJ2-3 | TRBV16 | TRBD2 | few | TGTGCCAGCAGCCAATCGTCTAGCGGGGTCACAGATACGCAGTATTTT | CASSQSSSGVTDTQYF
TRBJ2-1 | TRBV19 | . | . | TGTGCCAGTAGTATGGGCGGTGGCTCCTACAATGAGCAGTTCTTC | CASSMGGGSYNEQFF
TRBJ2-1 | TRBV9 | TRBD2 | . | TGTGCCAGCAGCCGGGTGGCGGGAGTGGGTTACAATGAGCAGTTCTTC | CASSRVAGVGYNEQFF
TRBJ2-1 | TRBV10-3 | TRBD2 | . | TGTGCCACCGCAGGGACTAGCGGGAGTGATGAGCAGTTCTTC | CATAGTSGSDEQFF
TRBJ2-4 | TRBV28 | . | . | TGTGCCAGCCGTCTCTCTCTAGCCAAAAACATTCAGTACTTC | CASRLSLAKNIQYF
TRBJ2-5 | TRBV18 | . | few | TGTGCCAGCTCACCGAGACCGGGTCCCCAAGAGACCCAGTACTTC | CASSPRPGPQETQYF
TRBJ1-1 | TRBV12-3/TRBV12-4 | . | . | TGTGCCAGCAGTCCGGCCGGAGACACTGAAGCTTTCTTT | CASSPAGDTEAFF
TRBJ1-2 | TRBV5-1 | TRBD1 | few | TGCGCCAGCAGCCAGGGACAGCCCTACTATGGCTACACCTTC | CASSQGQPYYGYTF
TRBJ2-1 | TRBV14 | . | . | TGTGCCAGCAGCCAAGTACGTGTAATCCATGAGCAGTTCTTC | CASSQVRVIHEQFF
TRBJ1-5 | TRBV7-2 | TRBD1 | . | TGTGCCAGCAGCCCAACCGGGACAGGGGGACAGCCCCAGCATTTT | CASSPTGTGGQPQHF
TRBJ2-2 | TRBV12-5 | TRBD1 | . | TGTGCTAGTGGTTTGACGGGACAGGGGGCCGGGACCGGGGAGCTGTTTTTT | CASGLTGQGAGTGELFF